Many counts were recorded for the clone carrying this T cell receptor beta chain. As handled by the study authors: Variation in CDR3 across clinicopathological groups served as the basis for constructing a distant-metastasis classifier in papillary thyroid cancer. Using MiXCR, TCRdb reanalyzed the PCR reads. The V and J calls come from TCRdb's annotation, not from the publication. The sample shows tens of thousands of clones, about 15% of them seen only once. The data were obtained in a study of metastatic and nonmetastatic thyroid tumors. Nobody among the patients had been given any treatment before thyroid surgery. The V gene's germline CDR1 is LGHNA and CDR2 YSLEER. The ends lost 4 bases at V and 4 bases at J; junction bases unmatched: 7. CDR3 length: 16 amino acids.

The sequence was collected from a male donor with papillary thyroid cancer or a benign thyroid nodule (not recorded which). Some clones in this sample may be carry-over from other donors' samples. The sample consisted of blood. This chain uses TRBV4-3 with TRBJ2-1; 10 positions agree with TRBD2. The CDR3 DNA is TGCGCCAGCAGCCCCCGGCTAGCGGGAGCTTACAATGAGCAGTTCTTC. It yields the protein CASSPRLAGAYNEQFF.